This is a list of T cell receptor beta chains from one sample in a study of human T cells and chemical hapten exposure. TCRdb called the RACE reads again in MiXCR, with one record for every CDR3 protein. Among around 110,000 distinct CDR3 sequences listed, 9% to 14% were seen once. The sample in question was whole blood, obtained in connection with sensitization to the hapten diphenylcyclopropenone (DPC). The origin of the receptors is a woman aged 45-65 years with alopecia areata. Some clones in this sample may be carry-over from other donors' samples. CDR3s include the opening cysteine and the closing phenylalanine or tryptophan. A D gene is named only where the DNA matches it firmly. Clone size, where shown, is once, few, many, or a class for clones that have expanded.

>-|-|TRBV5-1|TRBJ1-6
CASSFGGSDSPLHF
TGCGCCAGCAGCTTCGGGGGATCAGATTCACCCCTCCACTTT
>-|few|TRBV7-6|TRBJ1-4
CASSFDQKKLFF
TGTGCCAGCAGCTTTGACCAGAAAAAACTGTTTTTT
>-|few|TRBV10-2|TRBJ1-1
CASSDFWRDTEAFF
TGCGCCAGCAGTGATTTTTGGCGGGACACTGAAGCTTTCTTT
>-|many|TRBV5-6|TRBJ2-7
CASSLYQTKSGEQYF
TGTGCCAGCAGCTTGTATCAGACGAAGTCGGGCGAGCAGTACTTC
>-|few|TRBV5-5|TRBJ2-7
CASSLAEQSYEQYF
TGTGCCAGCAGCTTGGCAGAACAGTCCTACGAGCAGTACTTC
>-|-|TRBV4-1|TRBJ1-2
CASSQAQTVNYGYTF
TGCGCCAGCAGCCAAGCCCAGACAGTTAACTATGGCTACACCTTC
>-|-|TRBV6-6|TRBJ2-2
CASRGTGTNTGELFF
TGTGCCAGCAGAGGGACCGGGACCAACACCGGGGAGCTGTTTTTT
>TRBD1|-|TRBV12-3/TRBV12-4|TRBJ2-5
CASSPDRGRETQYF
TGTGCCAGCAGTCCGGACAGGGGGCGTGAGACCCAGTACTTC
>-|-|TRBV7-9|TRBJ1-6
CASSSGVSPLHF
TGTGCCAGCAGCTCAGGGGTTTCACCCCTCCACTTT
>-|-|TRBV13|TRBJ2-7
CTSSRDSYEQYF
TGTACCAGCAGCCGCGACAGCTACGAGCAGTACTTC
>-|-|TRBV6-2/TRBV6-3|TRBJ1-1
CATGTGGTEAFF
TGTGCCACAGGCACGGGGGGCACTGAAGCTTTCTTT
>-|many|TRBV6-2/TRBV6-3|TRBJ2-7
CASTAPSRAHEQYF
TGTGCCAGCACCGCCCCCTCCCGGGCCCACGAGCAGTACTTC
>TRBD1|many|TRBV27|TRBJ1-5
CASSWDRGQPQHF
TGTGCCAGCAGTTGGGACAGGGGGCAGCCCCAGCATTTT
>TRBD1|few|TRBV28|TRBJ2-5
CASRRTGGETQYF
TGTGCCAGCAGGCGAACAGGGGGAGAGACCCAGTACTTC
>TRBD1|few|TRBV3-1|TRBJ1-6
CASSRTGGSPLHF
TGTGCCAGCAGCCGGACAGGGGGCTCACCCCTCCACTTT
>-|few|TRBV20-1|TRBJ2-7
CSAPGQIYEQYF
TGCAGTGCCCCGGGGCAAATCTACGAGCAGTACTTC
>TRBD2|-|TRBV11-1|TRBJ2-5
CASSVIAGVPGETQYF
TGTGCCAGCAGCGTTATAGCGGGGGTCCCGGGAGAGACCCAGTACTTC
>TRBD2|-|TRBV7-9|TRBJ2-1
CASSSFSGGENEQFF
TGTGCCAGCAGCTCATTTAGCGGGGGAGAAAATGAGCAGTTCTTC